Listed below are T cell receptor beta chains from one sample, sequenced in a study of blood T cell repertoires in COVID-19. Libraries were prepared by immunoSEQ multiplex PCR; TCRdb keeps only in-frame clonotypes and omits some of them. Among 200,000 or so clones listed, roughly 80% were seen once. The sample comprised peripheral blood. These receptors all stem from a woman in her thirties or forties with acute or convalescent COVID-19. CDR3s include the opening cysteine and the closing phenylalanine or tryptophan. The D gene is left open where the match is weak. Rows may omit the clone size; those that give it use once, few, many or a size class.

>TRBV10-1|13|TRBD1|once|TRBJ2-7
TGCGCCCCGGGACAGCAGAGAGCCTACGAGCAGTACTTC
CAPGQQRAYEQYF
>TRBV4-1|19|TRBD1|NA|TRBJ1-4
TGCGCCAGCAGCCAGGTGACCGGGACAGGGATGTTCACTAATGAAAAACTGTTTTTT
CASSQVTGTGMFTNEKLFF
>TRBV4-2|14|NA|NA|TRBJ2-3
TGTGCCAGCAGCCAAGTGGGCCCCCCAGATACGCAGTATTTT
CASSQVGPPDTQYF
>TRBV20-1|13|NA|NA|TRBJ1-5
TGCAGTGCTAGTTCAGGGGCCGGTCAGCCCCAGCATTTT
CSASSGAGQPQHF
>TRBV4-1|16|NA|NA|TRBJ2-1
TGCGCCAGCAGCCAAGATATGGGGACTTCTTCATGGGAGCAGTTCTTC
CASSQDMGTSSWEQFF
>TRBV7-9|19|TRBD1|NA|TRBJ1-4
TGTGCCAGCAGCAATAGAACCGGGACAGGCAGAGGAGGTAATGAAAAACTGTTTTTT
CASSNRTGTGRGGNEKLFF
>TRBV7-6|14|NA|NA|TRBJ1-6
TGTGCCAGCAGCTTAGTGGCAGGGAATTCACCCCTCCACTTT
CASSLVAGNSPLHF
>TRBV6-5|15|NA|NA|TRBJ1-5
TGTGCCAGCAGTTACAAAAAGCCTTCTAATCAGCCCCAGCATTTT
CASSYKKPSNQPQHF
>TRBV6-5|14|TRBD1|NA|TRBJ2-2
TGTGCCAGCAGCCCCGGGACAGACACCGGGGAGCTGTTTTTT
CASSPGTDTGELFF
>TRBV10-3|15|TRBD2|NA|TRBJ2-3
TGTGCCATCAGTGGCCATGGCGGGGGGATAGATACGCAGTATTTT
CAISGHGGGIDTQYF
>TRBV19|15|TRBD1|NA|TRBJ1-5
TGTGCCAGTAGTTGGGGAAACAGGGGAGGTCAGCCCCAGCATTTT
CASSWGNRGGQPQHF
>TRBV5-1|15|TRBD2|NA|TRBJ2-1
TGCGCCAGCAGCCCTACTAGCGGGGGACCCAATGAGCAGTTCTTC
CASSPTSGGPNEQFF
>TRBV21-1|16|NA|NA|TRBJ1-5
TGTGCCAGCAGCAACCCGGGCCCAAGGGAGGATCAGCCCCAGCATTTT
CASSNPGPREDQPQHF
>TRBV2|12|NA|NA|TRBJ2-1
TGTGCCAGCGGCCGGGACTCCAATGAGCAGTTCTTC
CASGRDSNEQFF
>TRBV28|13|NA|NA|TRBJ2-5
TGTGCCAGCAGCCCAGCGGCCCAAGAGACCCAGTACTTC
CASSPAAQETQYF
>TRBV28|14|NA|NA|TRBJ2-1
TGTGCCAGCAGTCCGGCCGGGTGGGTGCATGAGCAGTTCTTC
CASSPAGWVHEQFF
>TRBV18|13|TRBD1|once|TRBJ1-1
TGTGCCAGCTCACTAGCACAGGGGACTGAAGCTTTCTTT
CASSLAQGTEAFF
>TRBV7-2|16|NA|NA|TRBJ1-3
TGTGCCAGCAGCTTGGCAACGAGGGGGTCCGGAAACACCATATATTTT
CASSLATRGSGNTIYF
>TRBV29-1|13|TRBD1|NA|TRBJ2-3
TGCAGCGGACGACAGGGTTTCACAGATACGCAGTATTTT
CSGRQGFTDTQYF
>TRBV10-3|14|NA|NA|TRBJ1-3
TGTGCCATAAGTGGAGGATACTCTGGAAACACCATATATTTT
CAISGGYSGNTIYF
>TRBV6-5|13|NA|NA|TRBJ1-2
TGTGCCAGCAGTCCACAGGGCAACTATGGCTACACCTTC
CASSPQGNYGYTF
>TRBV25-1|17|NA|NA|TRBJ1-6
TGTGCCAGCAGTCCTCAACAGGGTGCAATTTATGTGGTACCCCTCCACTTT
CASSPQQGAIYVVPLHF
>TRBV5-1|15|TRBD1|NA|TRBJ2-5
TGCGCCAGCAGCCCTAACACAGGGGGAGGAGAGACCCAGTACTTC
CASSPNTGGGETQYF
>TRBV5-5|17|NA|NA|TRBJ2-6
TGTGCCAGCAGCCACGGGGGAGCCAAATCTGGGGCCAACGTCCTGACTTTC
CASSHGGAKSGANVLTF
>TRBV4-2|15|TRBD2|NA|TRBJ2-7
TGTGCCAGCAGCCCCTTAGCGGGGGGGGACTACGAGCAGTACTTC
CASSPLAGGDYEQYF
>TRBV5-1|15|NA|NA|TRBJ2-3
TGCGCCAGCAGCTTCTGGGGACAAGACACAGATACGCAGTATTTT
CASSFWGQDTDTQYF
>TRBV5-8|12|NA|few|TRBJ1-5
TGTGCCAGCAGCTTTTGGCGGCAGCCCCAGCATTTT
CASSFWRQPQHF
>TRBV6-5|15|TRBD1|once|TRBJ1-6
TGTGCCAGCAGTTACTCGACAGGGCGGAATTCACCCCTCCACTTT
CASSYSTGRNSPLHF
>TRBV28|12|NA|NA|TRBJ1-2
TGTGCCAGCAGTTTCTCCGGGACAAGGGGCGACTTC
CASSFSGTRGDF